These 3 T cell receptor beta chains were sequenced from one sample in a study of T cell responses to AZD1222 COVID-19 vaccine. The data were produced by immunoSEQ multiplex PCR, yet TCRdb's version contains in-frame clones alone and is incomplete. The data show some 170,000 clones, about 88% seen once. The starting material was peripheral blood, obtained on day 0 of AZD1222 vaccination. The receptors stem from an adult in good health.

The chain employs TRBV9 and TRBJ1-6, with TRBD1 as a possible D gene (5 bases). Looked up from germline, CDR1 is SGDLS and CDR2 is YYNGEE. V was clipped by 3 bases and J by 5 bases, with 24 bases between them. CDR3 length: 19 residues. CDR3 sequence reads: CASSASRGQGIVDNSPLHF. The DNA of the CDR3 is TGTGCCAGCAGCGCCAGCCGGGGCCAGGGTATCGTCGATAATTCACCCCTCCACTTT.

This sequence joins TRBV5-6 and TRBJ2-7; perhaps TRBD2 as D (6 bases). This CDR3 spans 14 amino acids. V lost 7 bases and J 2 bases, leaving 16 bases between the germline ends. The V gene's germline CDR1 is SGHDT and CDR2 YYEEEE. The CDR3 DNA follows: TGTGCCAGCGGGTCTGAGCGGAGGGCCTACGAGCAGTACTTC. Its protein is CASGSERRAYEQYF.

Only one count was recorded for this clone. V and J are TRBV6-2 or TRBV6-3 and TRBJ2-7; D perhaps matches TRBD1 (6 bases). This CDR3 comprises 15 residues. The ends were cut back, 0 bases at V and 4 bases at J, with 13 bases in the middle. CDR1 MNHEY and CDR2 SVGEGT come from the germline V gene. The CDR3 bases are TGTGCCAGCAGTTACTCGGCAGGGGAGCCTTACGAGCAGTACGTC. The encoded protein is CASSYSAGEPYEQYV.